The 20 T cell receptor beta chains below come from one sample, sequenced in a study of technical replicates of blood from several donors. Sequencing used immunoSEQ multiplex PCR; TCRdb keeps in-frame clones, though not all of them. The sample consists of 60,000 or so clones, approximately 97% of them appearing once. Input material: T cells isolated from PBMCs. The receptor source for this set is a human donor in good health.

The rearrangement joins TRBV13 to TRBJ2-1; D might be TRBD1 or TRBD2, each matching 5 bases. V dropped 5 bases and J dropped 4 bases, with 15 bases sitting between them. There are 15 residues in the CDR3. Germline V gives CDR1 PRHDT, CDR2 FYEKMQ (reference sequence). The DNA of the CDR3 is TGTGCCAGCAGCCTAGCAGGGAATAGTTACAATGAGCAGTTCTTC. It is translated as CASSLAGNSYNEQFF.

The CDR3 DNA sequence: TGTGCCAGCAGCCCCCTACTCAACAGGGTTGCTGAAGCTTTCTTT. It yields the protein CASSPLLNRVAEAFF. The rearrangement links TRBV7-9 to TRBJ1-1, with D perhaps matching TRBD1 (6 bases). The V gene lost 5 bases and the J gene lost 6 bases, with 19 bases spanning the gap. Germline CDR1 reads SEHNR; CDR2 reads FQNEAQ (reference sequence). This CDR3 is built from 15 residues.

The CDR3 nucleotides are TGTGCCAGCAGTGAATGGGAGACATCTGAAGCTTTCTTT. The encoded protein is CASSEWETSEAFF. This rearrangement joins TRBV6-1 to TRBJ1-1; no clear D. V shed 2 bases and J shed 6 bases, with 10 bases lying between them. Looked up from germline, CDR1 is MNHNS and CDR2 is SASEGT. The CDR3 contains 13 residues.

The chain employs TRBV27 and TRBJ2-7; D not certain. There are 14 residues in the CDR3. Germline CDR1 reads MNHEY; CDR2 reads SMNVEV (reference sequence). V shed 8 bases and J shed 2 bases, with 16 bases lying between them. The CDR3 reads CASSNRGTTYEQYF. CDR3 sequence (DNA): TGTGCCAGCTCCAATCGAGGAACCACCTACGAGCAGTACTTC.

The chain couples TRBV7-8 to TRBJ1-5; no clear D. V lost 8 bases to trimming and J lost 1 base, with 12 bases between them. CDR1 is SGHVS, CDR2 FQNEAQ, per germline. This CDR3 spans 14 amino acids. CDR3 sequence (DNA): TGTGCCAGCTCTTATGGCTTGAGCAATCAGCCCCAGCATTTT. Protein sequence: CASSYGLSNQPQHF.

The chain recombines TRBV5-1 with TRBJ1-4, with 7 bases lining up with TRBD1. Germline CDR1 reads SGHRS; CDR2 reads YFSETQ. The length of the CDR3 is 14 residues. Trimming cost V 4 bases and J 8 bases; bases outside gene matches: 8. The CDR3 nucleotides are TGCGCCAGCAGCAATACCGGGACAGAAGAAAAACTGTTTTTT. Residues: CASSNTGTEEKLFF.

The rearrangement links TRBV7-6 to TRBJ2-7, with a possible D match to TRBD2 (7 bases). V lost 5 bases and J lost 4, with 18 bases in between. The germline CDR1 and CDR2 sequences are SGHVS and FNYEAQ. The CDR3 is made up of 15 amino acids. The CDR3 here is CASSGLRGAGYEQYF. CDR3 coding DNA: TGTGCCAGCAGCGGTTTACGGGGGGCGGGATACGAGCAGTACTTC.

The rearrangement uses TRBV19 and TRBJ1-2, with 10 nucleotides matching TRBD1. This CDR3 is built from 15 residues. Germline trimming cut 3 bases from V and 6 bases from J; bases unmatched to any gene: 7. The germline V gene encodes CDR1 LNHDA and CDR2 SQIVND (reference sequence). The CDR3 DNA reads TGTGCCAGTAGTATCGGACAGGGGGACAAGGATGGCTACACCTTC. It yields the protein CASSIGQGDKDGYTF. The full variable domain, rest sourced from reference TRBV19 and TRBJ1-2, is DGGITQSPKYLFRKEGQNVTLSCEQNLNHDAMYWYRQDPGQGLRLIYYSQIVNDFQKGDIAEGYSVSREKKESFPLTVTSAQKNPTAFYLCASSIGQGDKDGYTFGSGTRLTVV.

This clone came up once. The chain employs TRBV7-6 and TRBJ2-5; maybe TRBD2 (6 bases). The CDR3 runs to 16 residues. V was trimmed by 5 bases and J by 5 bases, leaving 21 bases between them. CDR1 and CDR2 (germline): SGHVS, FNYEAQ. The CDR3 is CASSLLGGREWETQYF. Here the CDR3 DNA reads TGTGCCAGCAGCCTCCTGGGAGGCCGAGAATGGGAGACCCAGTACTTC.

Of note for this clone: In the same sample, other DNA sequences code for this CDR3. The chain employs TRBV29-1 and TRBJ1-1, with 11 bases lining up with TRBD1. Trimming cost V 3 bases and J 5 bases; bases outside gene matches: 2. This CDR3 is 13 amino acids long. Germline CDR1 SQVTM, CDR2 ANQGSEA. The CDR3 sequence: CSVEGQGGTEAFF. The CDR3 DNA follows: TGCAGCGTTGAGGGACAGGGGGGGACTGAAGCTTTCTTT.

The gene calls are TRBV2 and TRBJ1-1; D might be TRBD1 (5 bases). V dropped 8 bases and J dropped 1 base, with 14 bases sitting between them. This CDR3 is built from 14 residues. Looked up from germline, CDR1 is SNHLY and CDR2 is FYNNEI. The CDR3 coding sequence is TGTGCCAGCTTTGGACACACTTCGAACACTGAAGCTTTCTTT. Translation gives CASFGHTSNTEAFF.

V and J are TRBV2 and TRBJ2-1; TRBD2 aligns across 15 bases. The CDR3 spans 20 residues. J was trimmed by 0 bases and V by 6 bases; bases with no gene match: 12. Germline lookup yields CDR1 SNHLY and CDR2 FYNNEI. CDR3 coding DNA: TGTGCCAGCAGCCCGGGACTAGCGGGAGGTTCGGGAAGCTCCTACAATGAGCAGTTCTTC. Its protein product is CASSPGLAGGSGSSYNEQFF.

The CDR3 DNA reads TGTGCCAGCAGTTTTTTAGACACGAATTCACCCCTCCACTTT. As protein: CASSFLDTNSPLHF. The chain has TRBV27 and TRBJ1-6, with D uncertain. The V end lost 3 bases, the J end lost 7 bases, and 10 bases lay between the germline ends. CDR1 is MNHEY and CDR2 is SMNVEV in the germline V gene (reference sequence). The CDR3 runs to 14 residues.

The V and J genes are TRBV11-2 and TRBJ1-1; 7 bases agree with TRBD1. Germline values: CDR1 SGHAT, CDR2 FQNNGV. The CDR3 runs 14 residues. Trimming cost V 5 bases and J 5 bases; bases outside gene matches: 8. CDR3 sequence reads: CASSLSQGVTEAFF. The CDR3 DNA reads as TGTGCCAGCAGCCTCTCTCAGGGGGTAACTGAAGCTTTCTTT.

This rearrangement joins TRBV5-1 to TRBJ1-5, with 7 bases aligning to TRBD1. V lost 4 bases to trimming and J lost 3 bases; unmatched junction nucleotides: 4. There are 14 residues in the CDR3. Germline V CDR1 and CDR2: SGHRS, YFSETQ. The CDR3: CASSPGGPNQPQHF. Written as DNA, the CDR3 is TGCGCCAGCAGCCCAGGGGGGCCCAATCAGCCCCAGCATTTT.

The rearrangement links TRBV9 to TRBJ1-3; 9 positions match TRBD1. Germline V gene data show CDR1 as SGDLS and CDR2 as YYNGEE. V trimming: 4 bases; J trimming: 4 bases; junction bases outside the gene matches: 6. The CDR3 is 15 residues long. The CDR3 spells CASSPLGQGGNTIYF. The CDR3 DNA is TGTGCCAGCAGCCCCCTCGGACAGGGGGGAAACACCATATATTTT.

The genes are TRBV2 and TRBJ1-2; maybe TRBD1 (5 bases). Trimming stripped 6 bases from V and 5 bases from J, with 10 bases between. Germline-derived CDR1 and CDR2 are SNHLY and FYNNEI. The CDR3 runs 12 residues. DNA for the CDR3: TGTGCCAGCAGCACTCGGGGGTATGGCTACACCTTC. It codes for CASSTRGYGYTF.

J is TRBJ1-1 and V is TRBV6-5, with D possibly matching TRBD1 (5 bases). The V gene lost 0 bases and the J gene lost 3 bases, with 11 bases spanning the gap. The germline CDR1 and CDR2 sequences are MNHEY and SVGAGI. CDR3 length equals 15 residues. The DNA for the CDR3 is TGTGCCAGCAGTTACTCGGGTAGGGGCCACACTGAAGCTTTCTTT. The encoded protein is CASSYSGRGHTEAFF.

The rearrangement joins TRBV9 to TRBJ1-3; tentative D call: TRBD1 (6 bases). Trimming pared 0 bases from V and 2 bases from J, leaving 12 bases between. Germline CDR1 and CDR2: SGDLS and YYNGEE. The CDR3 has 16 amino acids. The CDR3 protein is CASSVATGRAGNTIYF. CDR3 nucleotides: TGTGCCAGCAGCGTAGCTACAGGGCGGGCTGGAAACACCATATATTTT.

The gene calls are TRBV29-1 and TRBJ1-2; maybe TRBD1 (5 bases). The CDR3 contains 11 residues. V was cut by 7 bases and J by 4 bases, with 10 bases left in between. Germline V lookup: CDR1 SQVTM, CDR2 ANQGSEA. CDR3 DNA sequence: TGCAGCGCCGACAGAGGCTATGGCTACACCTTC. Protein product: CSADRGYGYTF.